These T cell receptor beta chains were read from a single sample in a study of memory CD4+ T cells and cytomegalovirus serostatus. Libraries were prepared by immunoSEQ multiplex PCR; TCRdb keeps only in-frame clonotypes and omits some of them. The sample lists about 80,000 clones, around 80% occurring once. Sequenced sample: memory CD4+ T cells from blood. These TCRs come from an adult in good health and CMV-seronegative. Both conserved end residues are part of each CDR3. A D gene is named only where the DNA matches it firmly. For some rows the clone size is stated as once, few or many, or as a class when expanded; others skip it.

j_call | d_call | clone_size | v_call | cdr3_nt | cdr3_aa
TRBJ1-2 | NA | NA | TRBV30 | TGTGCCTGGAGTACCGCGGCTAACTATGGCTACACCTTC | CAWSTAANYGYTF
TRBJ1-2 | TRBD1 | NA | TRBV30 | TGTGCCTGGAGTGTCAACCGGGACAGGGGGACGGGCTTC | CAWSVNRDRGTGF
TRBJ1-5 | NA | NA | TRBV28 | TGTGCCAGCAGTTTGAAGCTGTATCAGCCCCAGCATTTT | CASSLKLYQPQHF
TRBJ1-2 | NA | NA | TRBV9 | TGTGCCAGCAGCGCCCAAAGGGGGTCGCGAGGCTACACCTTC | CASSAQRGSRGYTF
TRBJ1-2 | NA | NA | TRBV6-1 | TGTGCCAGCAGTGAGGCGGGCAGTGCTAACTATGGCTACACCTTC | CASSEAGSANYGYTF
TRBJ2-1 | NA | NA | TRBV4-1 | TGCGCCAGCAGCCCGGGGCGGGGCCACAATGAGCAGTTCTTC | CASSPGRGHNEQFF
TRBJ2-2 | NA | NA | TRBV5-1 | TGCGCCAGCAGCTCCGCCATCTCCGGGGAGCTGTTTTTT | CASSSAISGELFF
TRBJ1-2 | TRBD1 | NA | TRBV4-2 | TGTGCCAGCAGCCCAACCGACAGGGGGGCCTATGGCTACACCTTC | CASSPTDRGAYGYTF
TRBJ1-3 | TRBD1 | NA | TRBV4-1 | TGCGCCAGCAGCCCCAGGGAACAGCCGGGACAGGGACACTCTGGAAACACCATATATTTT | CASSPREQPGQGHSGNTIYF
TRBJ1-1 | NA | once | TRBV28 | TGTGCCAGCAACCCACCAGACAGGCTGAACACTGAAGCTTTCTTT | CASNPPDRLNTEAFF
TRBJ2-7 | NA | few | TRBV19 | TGTGCCAGTAGGACCAGGGAAGCGCCCTACGAGCAGTACTTC | CASRTREAPYEQYF
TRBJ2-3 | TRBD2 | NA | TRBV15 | TGTGCCACCAGCAGATCATTTGCGGGGGGGCGGGATACGCAGTATTTT | CATSRSFAGGRDTQYF
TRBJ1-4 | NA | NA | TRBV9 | TGTGCCAGCAGCTTGGGGGCTGGGGGGTGGAATGAAAAACTGTTTTTT | CASSLGAGGWNEKLFF
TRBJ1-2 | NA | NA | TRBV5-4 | TGTGCCAGCAGAGAGGGACGGACGGGAGCGGGCTACACCTTC | CASREGRTGAGYTF
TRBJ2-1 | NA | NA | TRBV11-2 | TGTGCCAGCAGCTCACTAGTTTTCTACAATGAGCAGTTCTTC | CASSSLVFYNEQFF
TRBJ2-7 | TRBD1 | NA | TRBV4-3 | TGCGCCAGCAGCCAAGGGACAGGCTACGAGCAGTACTTC | CASSQGTGYEQYF
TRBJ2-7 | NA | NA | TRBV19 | TGTGCCAGTAGTATAGCCGATACTAGCTTCGAGCAGTACTTC | CASSIADTSFEQYF
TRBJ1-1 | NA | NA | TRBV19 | TGTGCCAGTAAATTGGGCCAGGCGAACACTGAAGCTTTCTTT | CASKLGQANTEAFF
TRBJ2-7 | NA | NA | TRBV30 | TGTGCCTGGATGCGGGGCTCCTACGAGCAGTACTTC | CAWMRGSYEQYF
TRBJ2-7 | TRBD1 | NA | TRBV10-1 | TGCGCCAGCAGTGAAGGGACAGCTTACGAGCAGTACTTC | CASSEGTAYEQYF
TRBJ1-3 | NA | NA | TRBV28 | TGTGCCAGCATTTCCGGCGTCTCTTACTCTGGAAACACCATATATTTT | CASISGVSYSGNTIYF
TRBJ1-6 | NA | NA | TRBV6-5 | TGTGCCAGCAGTTCGGACAATTATAATTCACCCCTCCACTTT | CASSSDNYNSPLHF
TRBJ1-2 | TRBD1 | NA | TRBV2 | TGTGCCAGCAACCGGATCCGGGACAGGGGAATGGCGAGCTATGGCTACACCTTC | CASNRIRDRGMASYGYTF
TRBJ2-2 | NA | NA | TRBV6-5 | TGTGCCAGCAGCCCGACAGTGAACACCGGGGAGCTGTTTTTT | CASSPTVNTGELFF
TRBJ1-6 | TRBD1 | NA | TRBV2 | TGTGCCAGCAGGGGGGCAGGACAGGGGAGAGATTCACCCCTCCACTTT | CASRGAGQGRDSPLHF
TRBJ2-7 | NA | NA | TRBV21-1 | TGTGCCAGCGTCGAGCAAGTTGCGGGTTCCTACGAGCAGTACTTC | CASVEQVAGSYEQYF
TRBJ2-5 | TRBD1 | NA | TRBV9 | TGTGCCAGCAGCGTGTCACAGGGGCAAGAGACCCAGTACTTC | CASSVSQGQETQYF
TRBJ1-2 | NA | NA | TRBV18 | TGTGCCAGCTCATTCGGTCGTGATGGCTACACCTTC | CASSFGRDGYTF
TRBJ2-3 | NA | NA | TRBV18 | TGTGCCAGCTCACCAAGGGGGGATACGCAGTATTTT | CASSPRGDTQYF
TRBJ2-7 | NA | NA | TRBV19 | TGTGCCAGTAGTAGTCTCCAGGGGTCGTCCTACGAGCAGTACTTC | CASSSLQGSSYEQYF
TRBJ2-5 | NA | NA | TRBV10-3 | TGTGCCATCAGGGGGGAAACGGGGGAGACCCAGTACTTC | CAIRGETGETQYF
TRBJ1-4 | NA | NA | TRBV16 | TGTGCCAGCAGCTCGGGGGCGATGGTTGAAAAACTGTTTTTT | CASSSGAMVEKLFF
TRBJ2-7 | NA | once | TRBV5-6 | TGTGCCAGCAGCCACAACTCCTACGAGCAGTACTTC | CASSHNSYEQYF
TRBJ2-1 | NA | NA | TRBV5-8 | TGTGCCAGCAGCTTGGCGGGGACTTACTACAATGAGCAGTTCTTC | CASSLAGTYYNEQFF
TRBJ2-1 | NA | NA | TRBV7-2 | TGTGCCAGCAGCTTACGGGGATACAATGAGCAGTTCTTC | CASSLRGYNEQFF
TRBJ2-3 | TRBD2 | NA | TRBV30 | TGTGCCTGGAGCCGACTAGCCGGGAGGCACGGGACGCAGTATTTT | CAWSRLAGRHGTQYF
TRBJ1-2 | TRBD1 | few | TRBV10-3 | TGTGCCATCAGTGAGCAAGGGGGCGCTAACTATGGCTACACCTTC | CAISEQGGANYGYTF
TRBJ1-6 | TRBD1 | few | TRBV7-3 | TGTGCCAGCAGCTTGACAGGGGATAGGAATTCACCCCTCCACTTT | CASSLTGDRNSPLHF
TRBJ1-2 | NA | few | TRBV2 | TGTGCCAGCTCGCTCAGGGAGGGTGGCTACACCTTC | CASSLREGGYTF
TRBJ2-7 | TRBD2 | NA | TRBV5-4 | TGTGCCAGCAACTTGGGGTCGGGACTAGCGGTTATCCACGAGCAGTACTTC | CASNLGSGLAVIHEQYF
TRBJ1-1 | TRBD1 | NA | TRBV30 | TGTGCCTGGAGTGGACAGGGCGGCGAGGCTTTCTTT | CAWSGQGGEAFF
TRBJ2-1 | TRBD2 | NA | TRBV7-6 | TGTGCCAGCAGCTTAACGGGGGGGCCCGATGAGCAGTTCTTC | CASSLTGGPDEQFF
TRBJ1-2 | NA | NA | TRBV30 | TGTGCCTGGTGGACGGCGGCGAACTATGGCTACACCTTC | CAWWTAANYGYTF
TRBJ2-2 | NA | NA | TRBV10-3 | TGTGCCATCAAGTCCCAGGAGGGGAGCACCGGGGAGCTGTTTTTT | CAIKSQEGSTGELFF
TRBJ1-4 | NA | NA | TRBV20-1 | TGCAGTGCTAGTAACGAAAAACTGTTTTTT | CSASNEKLFF
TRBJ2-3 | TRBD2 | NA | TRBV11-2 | TGTGCCAGCAGCTCGACTAGCGGCACAGATACGCAGTATTTT | CASSSTSGTDTQYF
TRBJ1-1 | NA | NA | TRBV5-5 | TGTGCCAGCACTCCCCAGGGATCGAACACTGAAGCTTTCTTT | CASTPQGSNTEAFF
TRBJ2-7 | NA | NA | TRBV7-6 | TGTGCCAGCAGCTTACGTTCGGCAATGCTTCCCGAGCAGTACTTC | CASSLRSAMLPEQYF
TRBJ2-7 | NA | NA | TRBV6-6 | TGTGCCAGCAGATATTTCCCCTCGGGGGCCTACGAGCAGTACTTC | CASRYFPSGAYEQYF
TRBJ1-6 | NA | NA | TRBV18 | TGTGCCAGCTCACCACCAGGAGGGCAGTCTTCACCCCTCCACTTT | CASSPPGGQSSPLHF
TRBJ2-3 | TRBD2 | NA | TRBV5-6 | TGTGCCAGCAGCTGGGGGGGTGGCGGTAGCACAGATACGCAGTATTTT | CASSWGGGGSTDTQYF
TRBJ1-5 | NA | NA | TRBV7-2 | TGTGCCAGCAGCTTCGACAGTAGCAATCAGCCCCAGCATTTT | CASSFDSSNQPQHF
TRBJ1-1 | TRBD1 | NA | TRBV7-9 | TGTGCCAGCAGATCCGACAGGGTTGGTGGGGCTTTCTTT | CASRSDRVGGAFF
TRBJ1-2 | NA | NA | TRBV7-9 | TGTGCCAGCAGCTTCCCCCTCGATTCCTATGGCTACACCTTC | CASSFPLDSYGYTF